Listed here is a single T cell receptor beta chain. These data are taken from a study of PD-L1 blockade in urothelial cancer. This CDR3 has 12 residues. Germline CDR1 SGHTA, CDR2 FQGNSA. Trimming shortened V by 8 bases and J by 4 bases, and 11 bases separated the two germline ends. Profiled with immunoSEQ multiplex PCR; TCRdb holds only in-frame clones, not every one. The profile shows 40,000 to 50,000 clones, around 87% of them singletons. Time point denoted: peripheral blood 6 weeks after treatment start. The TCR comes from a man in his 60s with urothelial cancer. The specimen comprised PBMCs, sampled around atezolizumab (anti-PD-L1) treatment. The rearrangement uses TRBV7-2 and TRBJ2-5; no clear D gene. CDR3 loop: CASGPSRETQYF. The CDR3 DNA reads TGTGCCAGCGGGCCGTCCCGAGAGACCCAGTACTTC.